This T cell receptor (beta chain) comes out of a study of radiotherapy plus CTLA-4 blockade in lung cancer. About the study: An objective response was seen in 18% of patients, and disease control in about 31%.

Using immunoSEQ multiplex PCR, the repertoire was profiled, and TCRdb retains in-frame clones only, with some absent. The sample has tens of thousands of clones, roughly 77% seen once; the top ten hold about 9%. The germline V gene has CDR1 MGHDK and CDR2 SYGVNS. There are 15 residues in the CDR3. V gave up 1 base and J gave up 4 bases, with 11 bases separating them. This TCR was sampled from a human donor with non-small cell lung cancer who had a complete response to radiotherapy plus ipilimumab. The chain carries TRBV25-1 and TRBJ2-1; D might be TRBD1 (5 bases). This specimen was peripheral blood, taken from a patient treated with radiotherapy plus ipilimumab. CDR3 amino acids: CASSELRGRYNEQFF. In DNA form, the CDR3 reads TGTGCCAGCAGTGAATTAAGGGGAAGGTACAATGAGCAGTTCTTC.